Presented here are 30 T cell receptor beta chains from one specimen sequenced in a study of shared clonotypes between healthy human individuals. Generated by immunoSEQ multiplex PCR, the TCRdb table keeps only in-frame clones and is missing some. The table has roughly 500,000 clones, approximately 80% seen once; the top ten hold about 12%. The sequencing input was PBMCs. The receptors derive from a woman in her thirties or forties in good health. Some clones in this sample may be carry-over from other donors' samples.

For the CDR3, the DNA is TGTGCCAGCAGCTTAGAGGGGGAGGGGGAGCAGTACTTC. It translates to CASSLEGEGEQYF. The V and J genes are TRBV11-3 and TRBJ2-7; TRBD2 matches at 7 bases. Germline trimming cut 0 bases from V and 7 bases from J; bases unmatched to any gene: 3. Germline assignment: CDR1 SGHNT and CDR2 YENEEA. This CDR3 contains 13 residues.

The chain employs TRBV5-1 and TRBJ2-1, with TRBD2 matching 7 bases. Germline V gene sequence: CDR1 SGHRS, CDR2 YFSETQ. The CDR3 is 13 residues long. V was clipped by 1 base and J by 9 bases; unmatched bases: 4. Here the CDR3 DNA reads TGCGCCAGCAGCTTGTCGGGACTAAGTGAGCAGTTCTTC. It translates to CASSLSGLSEQFF.

The V gene is TRBV2, the J gene TRBJ1-2; the match to TRBD1 covers 8 bases. The CDR3 contains 14 residues. With 5 bases clipped from V and 3 bases from J, the junction kept 5 bases outside the gene matches. Germline assignment: CDR1 SNHLY and CDR2 FYNNEI. CDR3 bases: TGTGCCAGCAGTAATCAGGGGGCTTACTATGGCTACACCTTC. Translated: CASSNQGAYYGYTF. The full variable domain, its missing parts supplied by reference TRBV2 and TRBJ1-2, is EPEVTQTPSHQVTQMGQEVILRCVPISNHLYFYWYRQILGQKVEFLVSFYNNEISEKSEIFDDQFSVERPDGSNFTLKIRSTKLEDSAMYFCASSNQGAYYGYTFGSGTRLTVV.

On this clone: Only one base separates this from a far larger clonotype, so it likely reflects a read error. The rearrangement joins TRBV5-1 to TRBJ1-1, with D perhaps TRBD1 (6 bases). V was trimmed by 0 bases and J by 0 bases, leaving 21 bases between them. In germline, CDR1 is SGHRS, CDR2 YFSETQ. The CDR3 is 19 residues long. CDR3 sequence reads: CASSLDAKTGAFMNTEAFF. The CDR3, as DNA: TGCGCCAGCAGCTTGGACGCTAAGACAGGTGCTTTCATGAACACTGAAGCTTTCTTT.

The gene calls are TRBV28 and TRBJ1-4; D might be TRBD1 (5 bases). The CDR3 totals 15 residues. V shed 3 bases and J shed 7 bases, with 15 bases lying between them. Germline lookup yields CDR1 MDHEN and CDR2 SYDVKM. The CDR3 here is CASSFPGGRSEKLFF. In DNA, the CDR3 is TGTGCCAGCAGTTTCCCGGGGGGGAGGTCTGAAAAACTGTTTTTT.

This clone was found once. The chain recombines TRBV14 with TRBJ2-1; 14 bases match TRBD2. This CDR3 comprises 15 residues. Looked up from germline, CDR1 is SGHDN and CDR2 is FVKESK. J was trimmed by 8 bases and V by 6 bases; bases with no gene match: 6. CDR3 region: CASSTGTSGSHEQFF. As DNA, the CDR3 is TGTGCCAGCAGTACCGGGACTAGCGGGAGCCATGAGCAGTTCTTC.

The V and J genes are TRBV29-1 and TRBJ1-4; TRBD1 matches at 10 bases. The CDR3 spans 12 residues. Germline loops: CDR1 SQVTM, CDR2 ANQGSEA. J gave up 7 bases and V 7 bases, and 3 bases lay outside the gene matches. CDR3 amino acids: CSAGTGVEKLFF. Here the CDR3 DNA reads TGCAGCGCTGGGACAGGGGTTGAAAAACTGTTTTTT. Complete variable domain (other parts from reference TRBV29-1 and TRBJ1-4): SAVISQKPSRDICQRGTSLTIQCQVDSQVTMMFWYRQQPGQSLTLIATANQGSEATYESGFVIDKFPISRPNLTFSTLTVSNMSPEDSSIYLCSAGTGVEKLFFGSGTQLSVL.

Turning to this clone: Sequence at one end of the junction differs from germline and may be a read error. The CDR3 protein is CASSLTPSSNEQFF. Here the CDR3 DNA reads TGTGCCAGCAGCTTAACCCCGTCCTCCAATGAGCAGTTCTTC. This sequence joins TRBV7-3 and TRBJ2-1; unclear D gene. Germline lookup yields CDR1 SGHTA and CDR2 FQGTGA. The length of the CDR3 is 14 residues.

Worth noting for this clone: One end of the junction fails to match germline, which may point to a read error. The gene calls are TRBV5-6 and TRBJ1-2, with D unresolved. CDR3 length: 13 amino acids. The germline gives CDR1 SGHDT, CDR2 YYEEEE. The CDR3 nucleotides read TGTGCCAGCAGCTTAACGCACGGCAGGATGACAAACTTC. Translated: CASSLTHGRMTNF.

This chain joins TRBV4-3 and TRBJ2-7; 8 bases match TRBD1. Losses at the gene ends were 1 base for V and 6 bases for J; bases not matched to a gene: 8. The CDR3 is 15 amino acids. Germline loops: CDR1 LGHNA, CDR2 YSLEER. The CDR3 sequence: CASSQVQGGLSEQYF. CDR3 in DNA: TGCGCCAGCAGCCAAGTACAGGGGGGTCTCTCCGAGCAGTACTTC.

The V and J genes are TRBV30 and TRBJ1-3, with TRBD1 as a possible D gene (5 bases). Trimming shortened V by 2 bases and J by 4 bases, and 9 bases separated the two germline ends. Germline V CDR1 and CDR2: GTSNPN, SVGIG (reference sequence). The CDR3 extends over 13 amino acids. CDR3 sequence reads: CAWSRGSGNTIYF. In DNA, the CDR3 is TGTGCCTGGAGTCGGGGGTCCGGAAACACCATATATTTT.

V usage is TRBV28 and J usage is TRBJ2-1, with 13 bases identical to TRBD2. Germline loops: CDR1 MDHEN, CDR2 SYDVKM. The V segment lost 7 bases and the J segment 7 bases; nucleotides outside the gene matches: 10. This CDR3 spans 16 amino acids. The CDR3 sequence: CASTGSELAGGNEQFF. The CDR3 region has the DNA TGTGCCAGCACCGGGAGTGAACTAGCGGGAGGGAATGAGCAGTTCTTC.

Details on this clone: A far bigger clonotype differs at one base, so this is likely a read error. The CDR3 region has the DNA TGTGCCGGCAGTGAAGGGACAGGCGAGCAGTACTTC. This encodes CAGSEGTGEQYF. The chain links TRBV2 to TRBJ2-7; the match to TRBD1 covers 8 bases. The CDR3 extends over 12 amino acids. The germline V gene has CDR1 SNHLY and CDR2 FYNNEI.

CDR3 sequence: CAISVGGHQPQHF. The CDR3, as DNA: TGTGCCATCAGTGTGGGGGGGCATCAGCCCCAGCATTTT. V usage is TRBV10-3 and J usage is TRBJ1-5; D might be TRBD1 (6 bases). The CDR3 length is 13 residues. V lost 4 bases and J 5 bases, leaving 9 bases between the germline ends. The germline V gene encodes CDR1 ENHRY and CDR2 SYGVKD.

V usage is TRBV4-1 and J usage is TRBJ1-6, with D unresolved. The V gene lost 3 bases and the J gene lost 13 bases, with 10 bases spanning the gap. This CDR3 spans 12 amino acids. Germline CDR1 and CDR2: MGHRA and YSYEKL. As DNA, the CDR3 is TGCGCCAGCAGCCAGGATTTCTCGCCCCTCCACTTT. Translating gives CASSQDFSPLHF.

This clone has ten or more counts. This chain links TRBV30 with TRBJ2-6, with a tentative D call TRBD1 (5 bases). The CDR3 spans 13 residues. CDR1 is GTSNPN and CDR2 is SVGIG in the germline V gene (reference sequence). Trimming removed 8 bases from V and 2 bases from J, with 10 bases in between. This CDR3 is CAGRGAGANVLTF. The CDR3, as DNA: TGTGCCGGAAGGGGTGCTGGGGCCAACGTCCTGACTTTC. Drawing the rest from reference TRBV30 and TRBJ2-6, the complete variable domain is SQTIHQWPATLVQPVGSPLSLECTVEGTSNPNLYWYRQAAGRGLQLLFYSVGIGQISSEVPQNLSASRPQDRQFILSSKKLLLSDSGFYLCAGRGAGANVLTFGAGSRLTVL.

The chain joins TRBV18 to TRBJ2-7; TRBD1 agrees at 9 bases. Germline V gene sequence: CDR1 KGHSH, CDR2 LQKENI. V trimming: 1 base; J trimming: 0 bases; junction bases outside the gene matches: 7. The CDR3 has 17 residues. The CDR3 spells CASSPRGQGWSSYEQYF. CDR3 coding DNA: TGTGCCAGCTCACCACGAGGACAGGGGTGGAGCTCCTACGAGCAGTACTTC.

This chain joins TRBV27 and TRBJ2-7; D is possibly TRBD2 (5 bases). The germline gives CDR1 MNHEY, CDR2 SMNVEV (reference sequence). V was trimmed by 1 base and J by 2 bases, leaving 12 bases between them. The CDR3 covers 15 residues. CDR3 sequence (DNA): TGTGCCAGCAGTTTATTTAGTAGCGTGGCCTACGAGCAGTACTTC. The encoded protein is CASSLFSSVAYEQYF.

The chain combines TRBV28 with TRBJ1-2, with D tentatively TRBD1 (6 bases). The CDR3 length is 13 residues. The V gene's germline CDR1 is MDHEN and CDR2 SYDVKM. The germline V and J ends were trimmed by 1 base and 6 bases, with 9 bases remaining between them. CDR3 amino acids: CASSLSGADGYTF. The CDR3, as DNA: TGTGCCAGCAGTTTATCAGGGGCGGATGGCTACACCTTC.

V usage is TRBV5-6 and J usage is TRBJ2-7, with 7 bases lining up with TRBD2. The CDR3 spans 14 residues. Trimming cost V 0 bases and J 0 bases; bases outside gene matches: 0. The V gene's germline CDR1 is SGHDT and CDR2 YYEEEE. The CDR3 region is CASSLGTSSYEQYF. In DNA, the CDR3 is TGTGCCAGCAGCTTGGGGACTAGCTCCTACGAGCAGTACTTC. Combining the CDR3 with reference TRBV5-6 and TRBJ2-7 gives the whole variable domain DAGVTQSPTHLIKTRGQQVTLRCSPKSGHDTVSWYQQALGQGPQFIFQYYEEEERQRGNFPDRFSGHQFPNYSSELNVNALLLGDSALYLCASSLGTSSYEQYFGPGTRLTVT.

The chain is built from TRBV19 and TRBJ1-2; TRBD1 might be the D (5 bases). Germline CDR1 is LNHDA and CDR2 is SQIVND (reference sequence). This CDR3 contains 16 residues. V was shortened by 1 base and J by 2 bases, with 14 bases between the two germline ends. CDR3 amino acids: CASSIAGSPSNYGYTF. Written as DNA, the CDR3 is TGTGCCAGTAGTATAGCAGGGAGCCCCTCCAACTATGGCTACACCTTC.

The chain uses TRBV9 and TRBJ2-1; 8 nucleotides align to TRBD1. Germline V gene sequence: CDR1 SGDLS, CDR2 YYNGEE. This CDR3 has 16 residues. V lost 4 bases, J lost 10 bases, and 16 bases stayed unmatched. CDR3 loop: CASSTIRGQDRAEQFF. The CDR3, as DNA: TGTGCCAGCAGCACCATTCGGGGGCAGGACAGGGCCGAGCAGTTCTTC.

To note about this clone: A read error is possible here, since a much larger clone lies one base away. DNA for the CDR3: TGTGCCAGCAGCTGGGGACAGAACACTGAAGCTTTCTTT. It encodes CASSWGQNTEAFF. V usage is TRBV11-2 and J usage is TRBJ1-1; possibly TRBD1 for D (6 bases). The V and J ends lost 4 bases and 1 base respectively, with 7 bases between them. From germline, CDR1 is SGHAT and CDR2 FQNNGV. The CDR3 has 13 amino acids.

V usage is TRBV5-4 and J usage is TRBJ1-1; 7 bases fit TRBD1. Per the germline V gene, CDR1 is SGHNT and CDR2 is YYREEE (reference sequence). The CDR3 extends over 15 amino acids. J lost 5 bases, V lost 0 bases, and 7 bases had no gene match. The CDR3 nucleotides read TGTGCCAGCAGCTTGGCCAACAGGGGAAGGACTGAAGCTTTCTTT. Amino acids: CASSLANRGRTEAFF.

The chain couples TRBV2 to TRBJ2-5; D possibly matches TRBD1 or TRBD2 (5 bases each). Per germline, CDR1 SNHLY and CDR2 FYNNEI. The CDR3 length is 12 residues. V was shortened by 4 bases and J by 4 bases, with 7 bases between the two germline ends. The CDR3 loop reads CASSVGGETQYF. The CDR3 DNA sequence: TGTGCCAGCAGTGTTGGGGGAGAGACCCAGTACTTC.

This clone has a handful of counts. V usage is TRBV7-9 and J usage is TRBJ1-2; the D gene is possibly TRBD1 (5 bases). The CDR3 totals 12 residues. CDR1 SEHNR and CDR2 FQNEAQ come from the germline V gene (reference sequence). Deletions cut 7 bases from V and 4 bases from J, with 10 bases between. The CDR3 DNA sequence: TGTGCCAGCACTGGGCAGGGCTATGGCTACACCTTC. Translating it yields CASTGQGYGYTF.

This clone is a singleton in its sample. CDR3 DNA sequence: TGTGCCAGCAGTCTCACCGGGACAGGGTATCCCGGGGAGCTGTTTTTT. Amino acid sequence: CASSLTGTGYPGELFF. The chain couples TRBV28 to TRBJ2-2, with 9 nucleotides matching TRBD1. V was clipped by 5 bases and J by 6 bases; unmatched bases: 10. CDR1 is MDHEN, CDR2 SYDVKM, per germline. The CDR3 sequence is 16 residues long.

The chain employs TRBV6-1 and TRBJ1-1; TRBD1 is a possible D gene (6 bases). V lost 1 base to trimming and J lost 5 bases, with 14 bases between them. Looked up from germline, CDR1 is MNHNS and CDR2 is SASEGT. The length of the CDR3 is 15 residues. The CDR3 is CASSEGGGGRTEAFF. The CDR3 nucleotides are TGTGCCAGCAGTGAAGGAGGCGGGGGCCGAACTGAAGCTTTCTTT.

This clone was seen only a few times. The CDR3 sequence is CASSLWTGLPPGYTF. The CDR3 DNA reads TGTGCCAGCAGTTTGTGGACAGGTCTTCCGCCTGGCTACACCTTC. The V and J genes are TRBV28 and TRBJ1-2, with 7 bases lining up with TRBD1. CDR3 size: 15 residues. Germline V lookup: CDR1 MDHEN, CDR2 SYDVKM. V shed 3 bases, J shed 7 bases, and the junction held 11 bases outside the gene matches.

The genes are TRBV5-1 and TRBJ2-5; D is ambiguous. The CDR3 has 15 amino acids. V lost 0 bases and J lost 5, with 14 bases in between. CDR1 SGHRS and CDR2 YFSETQ come from the germline V gene. CDR3 nucleotides: TGCGCCAGCAGCTTGGCGGCCACCCTTCGGGAGACCCAGTACTTC. Translating gives CASSLAATLRETQYF.